This TCR beta chain comes out of a study of T cell responses to AZD1222 COVID-19 vaccine. The method was immunoSEQ multiplex PCR; TCRdb's version includes in-frame clones alone and lacks a portion of them. The sample consists of tens of thousands of clones, more than 70% of them appearing once. Overall study results and limits: Distributed over spike, vaccine-associated CD4 TCRs predominated at 160-218 and 743-854.

Details on this clone: Its antigen is not identified.

Germline CDR1 is GTSNPN and CDR2 is SVGIG (reference sequence). V was clipped by 0 bases and J by 6 bases, with 12 bases between them. This CDR3 region has 14 residues. Sample: peripheral blood, taken on day 0 of AZD1222 vaccination. The chain carries TRBV30 and TRBJ2-1; D is possibly TRBD1 (5 bases). The sequence was obtained from an adult in good health. DNA of the CDR3: TGTGCCTGGAGTGTAGGGGTCTACGTCAATGAGCAGTTCTTC. Translating gives CAWSVGVYVNEQFF.